These 28 T cell receptor beta chains came from one sample sequenced in a study of T cell changes during pregnancy in multiple sclerosis. TCRdb's table, derived via immunoSEQ multiplex PCR, lists solely in-frame clones and lacks some. The data show 75,000 to 95,000 clones, 91% seen once. The starting material was peripheral blood, obtained before pregnancy. The receptors stem from a female donor with multiple sclerosis, enrolled in a pregnancy study.

The V call is TRBV7-9, the J call TRBJ2-3; 8 bases match TRBD1. Losses at the gene ends were 5 bases for V and 3 bases for J; bases not matched to a gene: 7. CDR1 is SEHNR and CDR2 is FQNEAQ in the germline V gene (reference sequence). The CDR3 runs 15 residues. The CDR3 here is CASSRGQASTDTQYF. The CDR3 coding sequence is TGTGCCAGCAGCCGGGGACAGGCTAGTACAGATACGCAGTATTTT. The full variable domain, with the rest looked up from reference TRBV7-9 and TRBJ2-3, is DTGVSQNPRHKITKRGQNVTFRCDPISEHNRLYWYRQTLGQGPEFLTYFQNEAQLEKSRLLSDRFSAERPKGSFSTLEIQRTEQGDSAMYLCASSRGQASTDTQYFGPGTRLTVL.

The rearrangement joins TRBV6-4 to TRBJ2-3; 7 bases align to TRBD2. The V and J ends lost 2 bases and 0 bases, in that order; junction bases with no gene match: 5. This CDR3 spans 16 amino acids. Germline V gene sequence: CDR1 MRHNA, CDR2 SNTAGT. CDR3 nucleotides: TGTGCCAGCAGTGACAGGGGCGGGGGAAGCACAGATACGCAGTATTTT. It specifies CASSDRGGGSTDTQYF.

The chain links TRBV6-6 to TRBJ1-5; TRBD1 aligns across 7 bases. Trimming took 6 bases from V and 0 from J; bases not matched to a gene: 5. The CDR3 consists of 15 residues. Germline CDR1 is MNHNY and CDR2 is SVGAGI (reference sequence). The CDR3 DNA is TGTGCCAGCAGGTCGACAGGGAATAGCAATCAGCCCCAGCATTTT. Amino acids: CASRSTGNSNQPQHF.

The rearrangement links TRBV7-8 to TRBJ1-1; possibly TRBD1 for D (6 bases). The CDR3 contains 15 residues. In germline, CDR1 is SGHVS, CDR2 FQNEAQ. Trimming cost V 3 bases and J 5 bases, with 16 bases left between them. The CDR3 nucleotides read TGTGCCAGCAGCTTCACTCGGGGGGCCTGGACTGAAGCTTTCTTT. Translated: CASSFTRGAWTEAFF.

This clone has just a few counts. The V call is TRBV4-2, the J call TRBJ1-1; tentative D call: TRBD1 (5 bases). V was cut by 1 base and J by 3 bases, with 6 bases left in between. The CDR3 is 13 residues long. Looked up from germline, CDR1 is LGHNA and CDR2 is YNFKEQ. Here the CDR3 reads CASSQGQHTEAFF. The DNA for the CDR3 is TGTGCCAGCAGCCAAGGACAGCACACTGAAGCTTTCTTT.

The V and J genes are TRBV2 and TRBJ2-7, with 8 bases matching TRBD1. The CDR3 consists of 14 residues. From germline, CDR1 is SNHLY and CDR2 FYNNEI. The J segment lost 2 bases and the V segment lost 8 bases, leaving 8 bases of the junction unmatched. This CDR3 is CASGKTGVTYEQYF. CDR3 sequence (DNA): TGTGCCAGCGGGAAGACAGGGGTTACCTACGAGCAGTACTTC.

The CDR3 DNA sequence: TGTGCCAGTAGAGGGGCCCTTCAGCCCCAGCATTTT. This sequence encodes CASRGALQPQHF. The J gene is TRBJ1-5, the V gene TRBV19, with a tentative D call TRBD1 (5 bases). Looked up from germline, CDR1 is LNHDA and CDR2 is SQIVND (reference sequence). Trimming cost V 6 bases and J 6 bases, with 9 bases left between them. The CDR3 sequence is 12 residues long.

V usage is TRBV5-1 and J usage is TRBJ2-2; weak D call: TRBD1 (6 bases). CDR1 is SGHRS, CDR2 YFSETQ, per germline. V was cut by 0 bases and J by 3 bases, with 9 bases left in between. The CDR3 runs 15 residues. CDR3 coding DNA: TGCGCCAGCAGCTTGGTGGGACAAGACACCGGGGAGCTGTTTTTT. It is translated as CASSLVGQDTGELFF.

The chain employs TRBV15 and TRBJ2-2, with 7 bases aligning to TRBD1. This CDR3 spans 18 amino acids. Germline loops: CDR1 LNHNV, CDR2 YYDKDF (reference sequence). With 1 base clipped from V and 3 bases from J, the junction kept 11 bases outside the gene matches. The CDR3, as DNA: TGTGCCACCAGCAGAGGCCCAAGCCCAGGGGGTGACACCGGGGAGCTGTTTTTT. It codes for CATSRGPSPGGDTGELFF.

J is TRBJ2-3 and V is TRBV28; 8 bases are a match to TRBD2. J gave up 4 bases and V 3 bases, and 6 bases lay outside the gene matches. The CDR3 length is 15 residues. CDR1 MDHEN and CDR2 SYDVKM come from the germline V gene. CDR3 residues: CASSLGSAGADTQYF. In DNA, the CDR3 is TGTGCCAGCAGTTTGGGGTCAGCGGGAGCAGATACGCAGTATTTT. Full variable domain (remainder filled in from reference TRBV28 and TRBJ2-3): DVKVTQSSRYLVKRTGEKVFLECVQDMDHENMFWYRQDPGLGLRLIYFSYDVKMKEKGDIPEGYSVSREKKERFSLILESASTNQTSMYLCASSLGSAGADTQYFGPGTRLTVL.

The chain is built from TRBV14 and TRBJ2-3; 11 bases agree with TRBD1. Trimming cost V 5 bases and J 0 bases; bases outside gene matches: 10. Germline CDR1 SGHDN, CDR2 FVKESK. This CDR3 has 18 residues. The CDR3 is CASSNRDRGFFSTDTQYF. The CDR3 nucleotides read TGTGCCAGCAGCAACCGGGACAGGGGGTTTTTTAGCACAGATACGCAGTATTTT.

This sequence joins TRBV6-5 and TRBJ1-1, with D hard to call. Germline V gives CDR1 MNHEY, CDR2 SVGAGI. V was cut by 4 bases and J by 1 base, with 10 bases left in between. The CDR3 has 14 amino acids. CDR3 residues: CASSSNGKNTEAFF. The DNA for the CDR3 is TGTGCCAGCAGTTCGAACGGTAAGAACACTGAAGCTTTCTTT.

The chain couples TRBV5-1 to TRBJ2-7; D uncertain. This CDR3 is built from 13 residues. Germline V gives CDR1 SGHRS, CDR2 YFSETQ. V was clipped by 6 bases and J by 6 bases, with 16 bases between them. The CDR3 region is CASNQVPPSEQYF. DNA of the CDR3: TGCGCCAGCAATCAGGTCCCACCCTCCGAGCAGTACTTC.

V usage is TRBV5-1 and J usage is TRBJ2-5; tentatively, D is TRBD2 (6 bases). The CDR3 spans 15 residues. The germline CDR1 and CDR2 sequences are SGHRS and YFSETQ. The ends were cut back, 2 bases at V and 5 bases at J, with 16 bases in the middle. The CDR3 loop is CASSFAGTEGETQYF. The DNA for the CDR3 is TGCGCCAGCAGCTTCGCCGGGACGGAGGGGGAGACCCAGTACTTC.

This chain connects TRBV5-1 to TRBJ2-5; a weak D match, TRBD1 (5 bases). CDR3 size: 15 residues. The germline V and J ends were trimmed by 0 bases and 1 base, with 10 bases remaining between them. Germline assignment: CDR1 SGHRS and CDR2 YFSETQ. The CDR3 DNA reads as TGCGCCAGCAGCTTGGTTCAGGGCTTCCAAGAGACCCAGTACTTC. It translates to CASSLVQGFQETQYF. Based on the CDR3 plus reference TRBV5-1 and TRBJ2-5, the full variable domain is KAGVTQTPRYLIKTRGQQVTLSCSPISGHRSVSWYQQTPGQGLQFLFEYFSETQRNKGNFPGRFSGRQFSNSRSEMNVSTLELGDSALYLCASSLVQGFQETQYFGPGTRLLVL.

The J gene is TRBJ2-7, the V gene TRBV4-1; D unclear. The CDR3 has 14 residues. V gave up 0 bases and J gave up 7 bases, with 13 bases separating them. Germline V gene lookup returns CDR1 MGHRA and CDR2 YSYEKL. The CDR3 DNA reads TGCGCCAGCAGCCAAGATTCAGGATTTAGAGAGCAGTACTTC. This sequence encodes CASSQDSGFREQYF.

This clone has only a few counts. The chain recombines TRBV6-5 with TRBJ1-5, with D uncertain. CDR1 is MNHEY, CDR2 SVGAGI, per germline. V lost 6 bases to trimming and J lost 1 base, with 10 bases between them. The CDR3 runs 14 residues. The CDR3 DNA follows: TGTGCCAGCAGCCGAGGTCTAAGCAATCAGCCCCAGCATTTT. Amino acids: CASSRGLSNQPQHF.

In DNA form, the CDR3 reads TGTGCCAGCAGCGAGGGACAGAAGAATCAGCCCCAGCATTTT. Translation gives CASSEGQKNQPQHF. The chain has TRBV9 and TRBJ1-5; 7 nucleotides match TRBD1. Per the germline V gene, CDR1 is SGDLS and CDR2 is YYNGEE. Trimming at V came to 3 bases and at J to 4 bases, leaving 4 bases not matched to a gene. The CDR3 contains 14 residues.

The chain links TRBV2 to TRBJ1-2; 7 positions agree with TRBD1. There are 18 residues in the CDR3. Germline V CDR1 and CDR2: SNHLY, FYNNEI. The V and J ends lost 5 bases and 2 bases, in that order; junction bases with no gene match: 17. The CDR3 sequence is CASSPWGGTVPHNYGYTF. CDR3 sequence (DNA): TGTGCCAGCAGTCCCTGGGGCGGGACAGTACCTCACAACTATGGCTACACCTTC. The complete variable domain, with remaining parts taken from reference TRBV2 and TRBJ1-2, reads EPEVTQTPSHQVTQMGQEVILRCVPISNHLYFYWYRQILGQKVEFLVSFYNNEISEKSEIFDDQFSVERPDGSNFTLKIRSTKLEDSAMYFCASSPWGGTVPHNYGYTFGSGTRLTVV.

The chain combines TRBV7-9 with TRBJ2-1, with 7 bases fitting TRBD1. The CDR3 has 14 residues. The V gene's germline CDR1 is SEHNR and CDR2 FQNEAQ (reference sequence). V lost 2 bases to trimming and J lost 4 bases; unmatched junction nucleotides: 2. The CDR3 here is CASSLPGGYNEQFF. In DNA, the CDR3 is TGTGCCAGCAGCTTACCAGGGGGATACAATGAGCAGTTCTTC. Full variable domain (outside the CDR3, taken from reference TRBV7-9 and TRBJ2-1): DTGVSQNPRHKITKRGQNVTFRCDPISEHNRLYWYRQTLGQGPEFLTYFQNEAQLEKSRLLSDRFSAERPKGSFSTLEIQRTEQGDSAMYLCASSLPGGYNEQFFGPGTRLTVL.

J is TRBJ2-6 and V is TRBV15; no firm D call. This CDR3 contains 20 residues. Germline V gives CDR1 LNHNV, CDR2 YYDKDF (reference sequence). The V and J ends lost 0 bases and 4 bases respectively, with 22 bases between them. The CDR3 region has the DNA TGTGCCACCAGCAGAGATCTCCCCATGCGAGGATCGACGGGGGCCAACGTCCTGACTTTC. This codes for CATSRDLPMRGSTGANVLTF.

The rearrangement joins TRBV6-5 to TRBJ1-5; unclear D gene. From germline, CDR1 is MNHEY and CDR2 SVGAGI. V lost 4 bases and J 7 bases, leaving 14 bases between the germline ends. The CDR3 has 14 amino acids. CDR3 residues: CASSLSPGSQPQHF. The CDR3 DNA reads TGTGCCAGCAGTTTAAGCCCGGGGTCACAGCCCCAGCATTTT.

The chain links TRBV28 to TRBJ1-4; D remains unclear. Germline values: CDR1 MDHEN, CDR2 SYDVKM. CDR3 length: 11 residues. Trimming pared 7 bases from V and 4 bases from J, leaving 4 bases between. The CDR3: CASTFNEKLFF. The CDR3 DNA is TGTGCCAGCACCTTTAATGAAAAACTGTTTTTT.

The rearrangement links TRBV10-3 to TRBJ1-1; D possibly corresponds to TRBD1 (5 bases). The V gene lost 0 bases and the J gene lost 2 bases, with 10 bases spanning the gap. The CDR3 is 15 residues long. Germline lookup yields CDR1 ENHRY and CDR2 SYGVKD. CDR3 DNA: TGTGCCATCAGTGAGTCCCAGGGTCTAAACACTGAAGCTTTCTTT. Its protein is CAISESQGLNTEAFF.

As to this clone: Other DNA variants within this sample encode the same CDR3. The chain couples TRBV28 to TRBJ1-1; D is unclear. The CDR3 loop spans 11 amino acids. The germline V gene encodes CDR1 MDHEN and CDR2 SYDVKM. The V end was cut by 10 bases, the J end by 5 bases, with 11 bases between. The chain's CDR3 is CATWGGTEAFF. The CDR3 bases are TGTGCCACGTGGGGAGGGACTGAAGCTTTCTTT.

This clone was seen a handful of times. The gene calls are TRBV28 and TRBJ2-3; the D gene is possibly TRBD1 (6 bases). V was clipped by 5 bases and J by 3 bases, with 15 bases between them. Germline CDR1 and CDR2: MDHEN and SYDVKM. CDR3 size: 15 residues. CDR3 region: CASSPNRARTDTQYF. The CDR3 coding sequence is TGTGCCAGCAGTCCGAACAGGGCTCGGACAGATACGCAGTATTTT.

The chain joins TRBV6-5 to TRBJ2-7; TRBD1 matches at 8 bases. This CDR3 comprises 14 residues. Germline trimming cut 3 bases from V and 5 bases from J; bases unmatched to any gene: 6. The V gene's germline CDR1 is MNHEY and CDR2 SVGAGI. CDR3 loop: CASSYVQGADEQYF. In nucleotides, the CDR3 is TGTGCCAGCAGTTATGTCCAGGGGGCGGACGAGCAGTACTTC.

This clone was recorded once. The chain is built from TRBV7-2 and TRBJ2-7, with 7 bases identical to TRBD1. V trimming: 3 bases; J trimming: 7 bases; junction bases outside the gene matches: 6. Per the germline V gene, CDR1 is SGHTA and CDR2 is FQGNSA. The CDR3 totals 13 residues. The CDR3 DNA reads TGTGCCAGCAGCTTCGACAGGGTCGCTGAGCAGTACTTC. This translates into CASSFDRVAEQYF.